The T cell receptor (beta chain) under discussion was sequenced for a study of sequential checkpoint blockade in melanoma. On the study more broadly: Patients were randomized 1:1 to nivolumab-then-ipilimumab or ipilimumab-then-nivolumab first-line.

This CDR3 has 15 amino acids. Germline CDR1 reads SGHAT; CDR2 reads FQDESV (reference sequence). V lost 5 bases, J lost 3 bases, and 8 bases stayed unmatched. Clones were sequenced by immunoSEQ multiplex PCR, and TCRdb holds only the in-frame ones, with some missing. The sample has 7,000 or so clones, 75% to 85% seen once. Documented treatment: randomized to nivolumab then ipilimumab (arm A) or the reverse (arm B). PBMC sorting kept live CD3+CD8+ cells without CD19 or CD56. This sample comprised CD8+ T cells sorted from blood (inferred from file names), obtained from a patient given nivolumab and ipilimumab in sequence. The TCR comes from a human donor with melanoma. The J gene is TRBJ2-7, the V gene TRBV11-1, with 9 nucleotides matching TRBD2. This CDR3 is CASSPAGGSDYEQYF. The CDR3, as DNA: TGTGCCAGCAGCCCAGCGGGGGGTTCCGACTACGAGCAGTACTTC.